Each of the 5 T cell receptor beta chains below was sequenced from the same sample in a study of T-cell reconstitution after alpha-beta-depleted transplantation in children. Using unique molecular identifiers, the investigators prepared the TCRbeta library. TCRdb analysed the PCR reads with MiXCR anew, one entry per CDR3 protein. The repertoire holds some 600,000 distinct CDR3 sequences, with approximately 12% as singletons. The sample consisted of PBMCs, mostly from graft donor cells, taken 360 days after TCRalphabeta/CD19-depleted stem cell transplant. These receptors were obtained from a male patient younger than 18 who had a stem cell transplant for acute myeloid leukemia, so the T cells may come from the graft donor.

This clonotype was seen at least ten times. The rearrangement joins TRBV19 to TRBJ1-2; 7 nucleotides line up with TRBD1. The germline V gene has CDR1 LNHDA and CDR2 SQIVND (reference sequence). The V segment lost 10 bases and the J segment 6 bases; nucleotides outside the gene matches: 17. The length of the CDR3 is 15 residues. DNA for the CDR3: TGTGCCACCAGGAATCCGGGACAGATGTATGATGGCTACACCTTC. It translates to CATRNPGQMYDGYTF. The full variable domain, completed using reference TRBV19 and TRBJ1-2, is DGGITQSPKYLFRKEGQNVTLSCEQNLNHDAMYWYRQDPGQGLRLIYYSQIVNDFQKGDIAEGYSVSREKKESFPLTVTSAQKNPTAFYLCATRNPGQMYDGYTFGSGTRLTVV.

The chain combines TRBV4-3 with TRBJ2-6; D remains unclear. Germline CDR1 reads LGHNA; CDR2 reads YSLEER. Trimming pared 2 bases from V and 0 bases from J, leaving 8 bases between. CDR3 length: 16 residues. The CDR3 protein is CASSQKISSGANVLTF. CDR3 DNA: TGCGCCAGCAGCCAAAAAATTAGCTCTGGGGCCAACGTCCTGACTTTC.

This clonotype was recorded a few times. The V call is TRBV4-3, the J call TRBJ2-5; TRBD1 matches at 7 bases. The CDR3 spans 15 residues. CDR1 is LGHNA and CDR2 is YSLEER in the germline V gene. Trimming at V came to 1 base and at J to 4 bases, leaving 6 bases not matched to a gene. The DNA for the CDR3 is TGCGCCAGCAGCCAAGCGACAGGGTTTGGAGAGACCCAGTACTTC. This gives the protein CASSQATGFGETQYF.

This chain uses TRBV4-3 with TRBJ2-7, with 7 bases aligning to TRBD1. CDR1 LGHNA and CDR2 YSLEER come from the germline V gene. The trim removed 1 base at V and 4 bases at J, leaving 10 bases unmatched. The CDR3 consists of 16 residues. CDR3 DNA: TGCGCCAGCAGCCAAGTGGGGTCCGACAGGGTGTACGAGCAGTACTTC. As protein: CASSQVGSDRVYEQYF.

This clonotype was seen a few times. The DNA for the CDR3 is TGTGCCAGCAGTCTTACAGGGGTCGAGCAGTACTTC. The encoded protein is CASSLTGVEQYF. The V gene is TRBV28, the J gene TRBJ2-7, with 7 bases matching TRBD1. Germline V gene sequence: CDR1 MDHEN, CDR2 SYDVKM. The CDR3 spans 12 residues. The V gene end was trimmed by 5 bases and the J gene end by 6 bases; junction bases not matched to a gene: 4.